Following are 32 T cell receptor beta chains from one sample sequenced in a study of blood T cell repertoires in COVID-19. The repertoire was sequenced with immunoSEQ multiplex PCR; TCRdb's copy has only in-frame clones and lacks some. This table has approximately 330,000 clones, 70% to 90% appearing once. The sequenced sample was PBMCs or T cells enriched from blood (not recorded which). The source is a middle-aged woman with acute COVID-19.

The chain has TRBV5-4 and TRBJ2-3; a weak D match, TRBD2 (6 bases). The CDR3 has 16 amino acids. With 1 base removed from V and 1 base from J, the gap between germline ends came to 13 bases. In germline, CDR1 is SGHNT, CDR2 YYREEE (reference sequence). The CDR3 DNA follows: TGTGCCAGCAGCTTGTTCCGGGGCGGGGGCACAGATACGCAGTATTTT. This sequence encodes CASSLFRGGGTDTQYF.

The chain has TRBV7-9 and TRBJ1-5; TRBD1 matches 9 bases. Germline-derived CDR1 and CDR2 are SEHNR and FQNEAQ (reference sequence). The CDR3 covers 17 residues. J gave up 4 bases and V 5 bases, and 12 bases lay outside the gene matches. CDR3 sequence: CASSAQSGTGKNQPQHF. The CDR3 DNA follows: TGTGCCAGCAGCGCCCAATCCGGGACAGGGAAAAATCAGCCCCAGCATTTT.

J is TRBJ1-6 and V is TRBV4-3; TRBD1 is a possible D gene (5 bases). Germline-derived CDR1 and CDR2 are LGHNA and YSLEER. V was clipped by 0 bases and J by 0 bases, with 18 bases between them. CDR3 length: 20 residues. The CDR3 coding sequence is TGCGCCAGCAGCCAAGACGAGGGAGGACAAAGTGGCTCCTATAATTCACCCCTCCACTTT. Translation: CASSQDEGGQSGSYNSPLHF.

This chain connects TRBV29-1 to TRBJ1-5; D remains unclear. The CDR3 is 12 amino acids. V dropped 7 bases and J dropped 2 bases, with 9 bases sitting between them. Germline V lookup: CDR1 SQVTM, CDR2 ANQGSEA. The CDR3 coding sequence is TGCAGCGCCGGAGGAGGCAATCAGCCCCAGCATTTT. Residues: CSAGGGNQPQHF.

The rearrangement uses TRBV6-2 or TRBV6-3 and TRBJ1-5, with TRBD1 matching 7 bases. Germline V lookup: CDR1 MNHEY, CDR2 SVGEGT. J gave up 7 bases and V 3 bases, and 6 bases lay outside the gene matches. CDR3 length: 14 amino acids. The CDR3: CASSYDRVLQPQHF. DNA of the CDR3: TGTGCCAGCAGTTATGACAGGGTGCTCCAGCCCCAGCATTTT.

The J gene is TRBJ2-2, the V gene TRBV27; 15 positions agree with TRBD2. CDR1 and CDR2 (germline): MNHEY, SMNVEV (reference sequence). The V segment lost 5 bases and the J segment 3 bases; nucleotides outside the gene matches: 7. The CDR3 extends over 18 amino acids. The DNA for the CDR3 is TGTGCCAGCAGTAATGGACTAGCGGGAGGGATCGACACCGGGGAGCTGTTTTTT. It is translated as CASSNGLAGGIDTGELFF.

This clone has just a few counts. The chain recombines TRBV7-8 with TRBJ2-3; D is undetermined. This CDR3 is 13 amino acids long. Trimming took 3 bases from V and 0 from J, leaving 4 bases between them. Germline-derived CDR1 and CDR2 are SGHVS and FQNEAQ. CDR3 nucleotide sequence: TGTGCCAGCAGCTTTTCTAGCACAGATACGCAGTATTTT. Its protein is CASSFSSTDTQYF.

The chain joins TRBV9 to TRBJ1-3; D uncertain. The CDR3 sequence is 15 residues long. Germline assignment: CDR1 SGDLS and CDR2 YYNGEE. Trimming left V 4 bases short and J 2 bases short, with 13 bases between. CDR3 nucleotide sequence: TGTGCCAGCAGCCAGAGACCTGGAGCTGGAAACACCATATATTTT. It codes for CASSQRPGAGNTIYF.

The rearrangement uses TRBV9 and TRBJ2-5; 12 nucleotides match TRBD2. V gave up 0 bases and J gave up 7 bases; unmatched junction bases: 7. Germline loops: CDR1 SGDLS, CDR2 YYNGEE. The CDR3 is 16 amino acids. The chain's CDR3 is CASSVEPSGGAGTQYF. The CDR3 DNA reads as TGTGCCAGCAGCGTAGAGCCTAGCGGGGGGGCAGGGACCCAGTACTTC. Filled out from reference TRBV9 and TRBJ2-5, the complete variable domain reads DSGVTQTPKHLITATGQRVTLRCSPRSGDLSVYWYQQSLDQGLQFLIQYYNGEERAKGNILERFSAQQFPDLHSELNLSSLELGDSALYFCASSVEPSGGAGTQYFGPGTRLLVL.

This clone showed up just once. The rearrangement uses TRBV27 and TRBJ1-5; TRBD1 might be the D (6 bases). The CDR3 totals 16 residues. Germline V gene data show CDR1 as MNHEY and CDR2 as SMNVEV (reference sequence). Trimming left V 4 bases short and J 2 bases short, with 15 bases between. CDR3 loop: CASSSTGPTGNQPQHF. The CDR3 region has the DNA TGTGCCAGCAGTTCCACAGGGCCTACGGGCAATCAGCCCCAGCATTTT.

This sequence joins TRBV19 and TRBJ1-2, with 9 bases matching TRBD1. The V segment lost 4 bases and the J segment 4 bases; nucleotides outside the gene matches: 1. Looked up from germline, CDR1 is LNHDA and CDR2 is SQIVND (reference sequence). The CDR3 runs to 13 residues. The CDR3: CASSRDRVYGYTF. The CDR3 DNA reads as TGTGCCAGTAGTAGGGACAGGGTCTATGGCTACACCTTC.

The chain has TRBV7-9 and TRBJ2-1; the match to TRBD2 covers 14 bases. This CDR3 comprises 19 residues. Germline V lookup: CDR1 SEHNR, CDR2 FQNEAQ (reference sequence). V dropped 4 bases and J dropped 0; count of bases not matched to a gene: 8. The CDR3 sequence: CASSSGTSGGSSSYNEQFF. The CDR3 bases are TGTGCCAGCAGCTCGGGGACTAGCGGGGGCTCCAGCTCCTACAATGAGCAGTTCTTC.

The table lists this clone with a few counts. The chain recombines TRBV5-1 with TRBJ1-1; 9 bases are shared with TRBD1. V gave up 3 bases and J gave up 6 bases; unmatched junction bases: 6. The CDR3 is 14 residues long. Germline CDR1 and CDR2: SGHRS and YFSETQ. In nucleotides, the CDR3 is TGCGCCAGCAGCTGGAGACAGGGGGAGGCTGAAGCTTTCTTT. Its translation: CASSWRQGEAEAFF.

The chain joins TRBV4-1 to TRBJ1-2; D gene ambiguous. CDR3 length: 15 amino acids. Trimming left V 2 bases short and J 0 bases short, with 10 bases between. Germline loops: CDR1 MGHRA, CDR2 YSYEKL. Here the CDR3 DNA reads TGCGCCAGCAGCCAACCCGGGATAACTAACTATGGCTACACCTTC. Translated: CASSQPGITNYGYTF.

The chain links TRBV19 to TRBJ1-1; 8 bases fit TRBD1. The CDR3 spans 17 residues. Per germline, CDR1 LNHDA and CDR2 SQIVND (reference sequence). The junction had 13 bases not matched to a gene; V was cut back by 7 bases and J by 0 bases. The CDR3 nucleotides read TGTGCCAGTAAGGAAACAGGGGGATTCTTTATGAACACTGAAGCTTTCTTT. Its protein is CASKETGGFFMNTEAFF.

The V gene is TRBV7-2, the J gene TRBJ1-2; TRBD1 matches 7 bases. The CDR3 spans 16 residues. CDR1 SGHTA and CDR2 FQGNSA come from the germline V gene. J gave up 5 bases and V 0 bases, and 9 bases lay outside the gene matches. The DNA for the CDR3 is TGTGCCAGCAGCTTAGCTCCTCGGGACAGCGCATATGGCTACACCTTC. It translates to CASSLAPRDSAYGYTF.

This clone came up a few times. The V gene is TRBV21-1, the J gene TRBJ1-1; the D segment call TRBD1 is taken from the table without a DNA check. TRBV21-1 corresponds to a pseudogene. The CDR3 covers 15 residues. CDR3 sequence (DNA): TGTGCCAGCAGCAAAGAGGGGGCAGTGAACACTGAAGCTTTCTTT. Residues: CASSKEGAVNTEAFF.

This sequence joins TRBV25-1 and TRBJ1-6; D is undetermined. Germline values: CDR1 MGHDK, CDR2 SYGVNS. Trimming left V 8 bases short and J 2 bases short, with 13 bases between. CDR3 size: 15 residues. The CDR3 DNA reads TGTGCCAGCGCCGAGAGGACTGCCTATAATTCACCCCTCCACTTT. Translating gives CASAERTAYNSPLHF.

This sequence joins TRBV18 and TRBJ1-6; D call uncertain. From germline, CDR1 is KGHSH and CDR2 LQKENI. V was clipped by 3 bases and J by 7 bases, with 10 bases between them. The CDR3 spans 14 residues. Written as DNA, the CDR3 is TGTGCCAGCTCACCCGGCTCGGAGAATTCACCCCTCCACTTT. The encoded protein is CASSPGSENSPLHF.

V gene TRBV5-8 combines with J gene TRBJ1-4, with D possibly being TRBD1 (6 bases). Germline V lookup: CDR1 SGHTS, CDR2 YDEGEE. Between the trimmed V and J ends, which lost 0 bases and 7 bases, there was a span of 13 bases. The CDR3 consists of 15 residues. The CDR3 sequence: CASSLGGGATEKLFF. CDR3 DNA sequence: TGTGCCAGCAGCTTGGGAGGGGGGGCGACTGAAAAACTGTTTTTT.

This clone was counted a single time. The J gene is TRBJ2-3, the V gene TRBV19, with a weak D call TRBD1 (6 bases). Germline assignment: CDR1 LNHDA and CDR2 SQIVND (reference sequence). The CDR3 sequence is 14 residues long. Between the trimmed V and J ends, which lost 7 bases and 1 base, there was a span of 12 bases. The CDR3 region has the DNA TGTGCCAGTAACTCCAGGGGCGGCACAGATACGCAGTATTTT. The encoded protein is CASNSRGGTDTQYF.

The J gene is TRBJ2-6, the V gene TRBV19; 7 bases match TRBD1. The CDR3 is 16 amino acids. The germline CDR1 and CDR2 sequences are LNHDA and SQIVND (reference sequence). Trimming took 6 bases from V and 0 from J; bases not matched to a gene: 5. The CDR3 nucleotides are TGTGCCAGTAGCGACAGGGCCCGCTCTGGGGCCAACGTCCTGACTTTC. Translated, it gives CASSDRARSGANVLTF. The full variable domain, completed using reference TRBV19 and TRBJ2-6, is DGGITQSPKYLFRKEGQNVTLSCEQNLNHDAMYWYRQDPGQGLRLIYYSQIVNDFQKGDIAEGYSVSREKKESFPLTVTSAQKNPTAFYLCASSDRARSGANVLTFGAGSRLTVL.

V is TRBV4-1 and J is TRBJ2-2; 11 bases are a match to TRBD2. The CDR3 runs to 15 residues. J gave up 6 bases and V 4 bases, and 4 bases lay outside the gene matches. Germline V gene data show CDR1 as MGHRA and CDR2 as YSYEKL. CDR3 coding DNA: TGCGCCAGCAGCCTAGCGGGAGGGCCCGCCGGGGAGCTGTTTTTT. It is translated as CASSLAGGPAGELFF.

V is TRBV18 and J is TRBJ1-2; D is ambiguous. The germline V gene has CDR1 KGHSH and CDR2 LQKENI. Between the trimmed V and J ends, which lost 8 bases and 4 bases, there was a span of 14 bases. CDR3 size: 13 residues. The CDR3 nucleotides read TGTGCCAGCGCAAGGGAGGGTCTCTATGGCTACACCTTC. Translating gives CASAREGLYGYTF.

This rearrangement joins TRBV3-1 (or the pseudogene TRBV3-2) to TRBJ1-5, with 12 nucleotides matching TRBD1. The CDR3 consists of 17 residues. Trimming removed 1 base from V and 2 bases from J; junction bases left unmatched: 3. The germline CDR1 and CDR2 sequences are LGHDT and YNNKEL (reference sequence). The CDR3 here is CASSQGGTGGGNQPQHF. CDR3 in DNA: TGTGCCAGCAGCCAAGGCGGGACAGGGGGCGGCAATCAGCCCCAGCATTTT.

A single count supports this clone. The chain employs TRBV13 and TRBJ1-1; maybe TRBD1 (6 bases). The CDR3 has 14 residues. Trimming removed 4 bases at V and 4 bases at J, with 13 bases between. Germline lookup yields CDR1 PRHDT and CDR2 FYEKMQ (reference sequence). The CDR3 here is CASSSTGSRTEAFF. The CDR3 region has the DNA TGTGCCAGCAGCTCCACAGGGTCCCGCACTGAAGCTTTCTTT.

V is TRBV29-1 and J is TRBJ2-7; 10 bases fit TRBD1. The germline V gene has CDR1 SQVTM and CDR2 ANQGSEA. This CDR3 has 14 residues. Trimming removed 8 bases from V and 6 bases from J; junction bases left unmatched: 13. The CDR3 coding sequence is TGCAGCACCCGACAGGGGGCTGGCTACGGCGAGCAGTACTTC. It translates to CSTRQGAGYGEQYF.

Written as DNA, the CDR3 is TGTGCCAGCAGTGACTCTGCGGGGGGGCCCTACAATGAGCAGTTCTTC. The encoded protein is CASSDSAGGPYNEQFF. The genes are TRBV6-4 and TRBJ2-1; 9 bases are a match to TRBD2. With 0 bases clipped from V and 2 bases from J, the junction kept 2 bases outside the gene matches. The length of the CDR3 is 16 residues. Germline lookup yields CDR1 MRHNA and CDR2 SNTAGT.

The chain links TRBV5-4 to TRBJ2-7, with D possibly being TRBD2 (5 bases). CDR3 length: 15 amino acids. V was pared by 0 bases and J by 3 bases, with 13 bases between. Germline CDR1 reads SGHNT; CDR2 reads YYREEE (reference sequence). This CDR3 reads CASSLVGPRVYEQYF. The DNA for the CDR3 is TGTGCCAGCAGCTTGGTCGGACCGAGGGTCTACGAGCAGTACTTC.

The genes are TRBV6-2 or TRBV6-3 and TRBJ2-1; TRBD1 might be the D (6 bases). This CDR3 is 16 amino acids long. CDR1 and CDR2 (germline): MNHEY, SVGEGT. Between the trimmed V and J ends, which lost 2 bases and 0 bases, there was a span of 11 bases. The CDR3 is CASSYIRTASYNEQFF. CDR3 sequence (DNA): TGTGCCAGCAGTTACATACGGACAGCCTCCTACAATGAGCAGTTCTTC.

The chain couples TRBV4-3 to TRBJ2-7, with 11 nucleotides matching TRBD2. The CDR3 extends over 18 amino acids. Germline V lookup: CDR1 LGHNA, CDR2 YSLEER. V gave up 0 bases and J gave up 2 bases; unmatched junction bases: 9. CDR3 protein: CASSQDLLAGGQAYEQYF. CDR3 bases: TGCGCCAGCAGCCAAGATCTCCTAGCGGGGGGCCAAGCCTACGAGCAGTACTTC.

The CDR3, as DNA: TGCGCCAGCAGCCAAGATGCCAGGGTGATCTATGGCTACACCTTC. Protein product: CASSQDARVIYGYTF. The chain employs TRBV4-3 and TRBJ1-2; possible D gene TRBD1, 5 bases. The CDR3 is 15 amino acids. The V end lost 0 bases, the J end lost 4 bases, and 12 bases lay between the germline ends. CDR1 is LGHNA, CDR2 YSLEER, per germline.